A selection of T cell receptor beta chains follows, all from one sample in a study of identical twins. TCRdb re-called the 5' RACE reads with MiXCR, one entry per CDR3 protein. The table includes about 890,000 distinct CDR3 sequences, about 12% detected once. These data were also filed under a second study, of yellow fever vaccine responses in identical twins.

Sample: PBMCs. The receptors here all came from a woman aged 18-30 years in good health. Both conserved end residues are part of each CDR3. A D gene is named only where the DNA matches it firmly. Size tells how often a clone was seen (once, few, many) or the class of an expanded clone, and some rows leave it out.

length,J,V,size,D,DNA,CDR3
12,TRBJ1-2,TRBV15,few,NA,TGTGCCACCAGCTCCCAGGTGGCTGGCTACACCTTC,CATSSQVAGYTF
15,TRBJ2-5,TRBV12-3/TRBV12-4,few,NA,TGTGCCAGCAGTTTAGCGCGGGGACAGCAAGAGACCCAGTACTTC,CASSLARGQQETQYF
15,TRBJ1-1,TRBV5-1,few,NA,TGCGCCAGCAGCTTGTCCGCTTGGCCCTGGGCTGAAGCTTTCTTT,CASSLSAWPWAEAFF
17,TRBJ2-3,TRBV6-5,few,NA,NA,CASSSSASGGLTDTQYF
14,TRBJ2-1,TRBV15,few,NA,TGTGCCACCAGCAGAGAGGGACCCCCGGATGAGCAGTTCTTC,CATSREGPPDEQFF
16,TRBJ1-1,TRBV3-1,NA,TRBD1,TGTGCCAGCAGCCAAGCTGGGACAGGGGGGAACACTGAAGCTTTCTTT,CASSQAGTGGNTEAFF
16,TRBJ2-5,TRBV15,NA,TRBD1,TGTGCCACCAGCAGAGATTCTACAGGGGTTAGAGAGACCCAGTACTTC,CATSRDSTGVRETQYF
15,TRBJ1-4,TRBV12-3/TRBV12-4,few,TRBD1,TGTGCCAGCAGTTTGGGGACAGGGGGCGCCGAAAAACTGTTTTTT,CASSLGTGGAEKLFF
13,TRBJ1-2,TRBV18,NA,NA,TGTGCCAGCTCACCACGGGTACTAGATGGCTACACCTTC,CASSPRVLDGYTF
13,TRBJ2-5,TRBV20-1,NA,NA,TGCAGTGCTAGAGGCCGGGCCCAAGAGACCCAGTACTTC,CSARGRAQETQYF